The sample holds one count of the clone carrying this T cell receptor beta chain. The sample originates from a study of blood T cell repertoires in COVID-19. Study overall: COVID-19 samples collected from the United States, Italy and Spain covered acute and convalescent phases.

The Seattle patients joined while their infection was active and were tracked longitudinally afterward. Authors' analysis steps: Amplification with reference gene primers provided the estimates of nucleated cell counts. Sequencing was performed with immunoSEQ multiplex PCR; in TCRdb, only in-frame clones are kept and a portion is missing. The V and J calls and clone size come from that table; D and trimming were worked out from the DNA. The sample has 500,000 to 600,000 clones, 85% to 90% seen once. This sequence was found in a woman aged 45-65 years with COVID-19, enrolled during active disease. Sequenced sample: peripheral blood.

The CDR3 is CASKQTENTEAFF. CDR3 DNA sequence: TGTGCCAGCAAGCAGACAGAAAACACTGAAGCTTTCTTT. The rearrangement uses TRBV2 and TRBJ1-1; tentatively, D is TRBD1 (5 bases). The CDR3 has 13 residues. CDR1 and CDR2 from the germline V gene are SNHLY and FYNNEI. The V and J ends lost 7 bases and 2 bases respectively, with 11 bases between them.